The 5 T cell receptor beta chains below come from one sample, sequenced in a study of T cell responses to AZD1222 COVID-19 vaccine. The repertoire was sequenced with immunoSEQ multiplex PCR; TCRdb's copy has only in-frame clones and lacks some. The table includes around 130,000 clones, 93% detected once. The sample in question was peripheral blood, obtained on day 0 of AZD1222 vaccination. These TCRs come from an adult in good health.

V is TRBV5-1 and J is TRBJ1-1, with TRBD1 identical over 7 bases. Losses at the gene ends were 3 bases for V and 0 bases for J; bases not matched to a gene: 5. This CDR3 spans 15 amino acids. Germline V gene data show CDR1 as SGHRS and CDR2 as YFSETQ. The CDR3 nucleotides read TGCGCCAGCAGCTCCCGACAGGGCTTGAACACTGAAGCTTTCTTT. Protein sequence: CASSSRQGLNTEAFF.

The V call is TRBV5-6, the J call TRBJ1-3; D possibly corresponds to TRBD1 (6 bases). CDR1 SGHDT and CDR2 YYEEEE come from the germline V gene. V lost 4 bases and J lost 0, with 14 bases in between. The CDR3 loop spans 16 amino acids. CDR3 residues: CASSRGAQSSGNTIYF. CDR3 nucleotides: TGTGCCAGCAGCCGGGGGGCTCAGTCCTCTGGAAACACCATATATTTT. The whole variable domain, remainder taken from reference TRBV5-6 and TRBJ1-3, is DAGVTQSPTHLIKTRGQQVTLRCSPKSGHDTVSWYQQALGQGPQFIFQYYEEEERQRGNFPDRFSGHQFPNYSSELNVNALLLGDSALYLCASSRGAQSSGNTIYFGEGSWLTVV.

CDR3 in DNA: TGTGCCAGCAGCTTAGGCGCGGGGACAGGGCCTCAGCCCCAGCATTTT. This sequence encodes CASSLGAGTGPQPQHF. The chain employs TRBV13 and TRBJ1-5; 9 nucleotides agree with TRBD1. Germline CDR1 PRHDT, CDR2 FYEKMQ (reference sequence). V dropped 0 bases and J dropped 6; count of bases not matched to a gene: 6. There are 16 residues in the CDR3.

V and J are TRBV5-4 and TRBJ2-2, with D uncertain. V was clipped by 4 bases and J by 5 bases, with 9 bases between them. The CDR3 consists of 13 residues. Germline V lookup: CDR1 SGHNT, CDR2 YYREEE (reference sequence). The DNA for the CDR3 is TGTGCCAGCAGCCCCCGTAGGACCGGGGAGCTGTTTTTT. Its protein product is CASSPRRTGELFF.

The rearrangement links TRBV13 to TRBJ1-1, with 12 bases fitting TRBD1. The CDR3 is made up of 15 amino acids. Germline V CDR1 and CDR2: PRHDT, FYEKMQ (reference sequence). The junction had 6 bases not matched to a gene; V was cut back by 5 bases and J by 5 bases. The CDR3 nucleotides read TGTGCCAGCAGCCTGGGACAGGGGGCGAGAACTGAAGCTTTCTTT. Encoded protein: CASSLGQGARTEAFF. Combining the CDR3 with reference TRBV13 and TRBJ1-1 gives the whole variable domain AAGVIQSPRHLIKEKRETATLKCYPIPRHDTVYWYQQGPGQDPQFLISFYEKMQSDKGSIPDRFSAQQFSDYHSELNMSSLELGDSALYFCASSLGQGARTEAFFGQGTRLTVV.